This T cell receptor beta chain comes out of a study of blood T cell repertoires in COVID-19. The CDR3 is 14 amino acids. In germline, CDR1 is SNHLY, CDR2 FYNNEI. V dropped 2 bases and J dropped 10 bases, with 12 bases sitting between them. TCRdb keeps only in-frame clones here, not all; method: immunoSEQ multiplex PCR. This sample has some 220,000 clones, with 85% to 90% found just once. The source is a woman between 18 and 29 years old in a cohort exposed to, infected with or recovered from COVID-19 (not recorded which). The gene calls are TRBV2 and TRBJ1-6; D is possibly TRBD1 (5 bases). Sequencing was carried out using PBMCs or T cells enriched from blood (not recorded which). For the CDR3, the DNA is TGTGCCAGCAGTGAAACCAGGGTTGGATCACCCCTCCACTTT. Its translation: CASSETRVGSPLHF.